Below, one TCR beta chain is given with its context. The CDR3 sequence is 13 residues long. Trimming cost V 6 bases and J 4 bases, with 12 bases left between them. Looked up from germline, CDR1 is MDHEN and CDR2 is SYDVKM. The sample comes from a study of T-cell reconstitution after alpha-beta-depleted transplantation in children. Preparation of the TCRbeta library was carried out with unique molecular identifiers. TCRdb fed the PCR reads into MiXCR, producing one record per CDR3 protein. The sample shows some 200,000 distinct CDR3 sequences, approximately 14% of them seen only once. Sequenced material: PBMCs from the stem cell graft donor, taken from the stem cell graft. V is TRBV28 and J is TRBJ1-1; D unresolved. The sequence was collected from a human donor who donated a stem cell graft to a child with acute lymphoblastic leukemia. CDR3 sequence reads: CASRWGTFTEAFF. CDR3 nucleotide sequence: TGTGCCAGCAGATGGGGAACTTTCACTGAAGCTTTCTTT. Together with reference TRBV28 and TRBJ1-1, the CDR3 gives the full variable domain: DVKVTQSSRYLVKRTGEKVFLECVQDMDHENMFWYRQDPGLGLRLIYFSYDVKMKEKGDIPEGYSVSREKKERFSLILESASTNQTSMYLCASRWGTFTEAFFGQGTRLTVV.